This TCR beta chain came from a study of T-cell reconstitution after alpha-beta-depleted transplantation in children. This clonotype occurred many times. Unique molecular identifiers were built into the TCRbeta library. TCRdb redid the calling of the PCR reads with MiXCR, one entry per CDR3 protein. Altogether about 91,000 distinct CDR3 sequences are present, more than 7% being singletons, with the ten largest covering approximately 6.6%. This CDR3 contains 15 residues. Germline V gives CDR1 MNHEY, CDR2 SVGEGT. The V gene lost 2 bases and the J gene lost 5 bases, with 16 bases spanning the gap. The genes are TRBV6-2 or TRBV6-3 and TRBJ2-7, with no clear D. The sequencing used PBMCs from the stem cell graft donor, collected from the stem cell graft. The sequence came from a human donor who donated a stem cell graft to a child with congenital amegakaryocytic thrombocytopenia. DNA of the CDR3: TGTGCCAGCAGTTACAACGGTAGGACCCTCCACGAGCAGTACTTC. Translation gives CASSYNGRTLHEQYF.